This T cell receptor beta chain is drawn from a study of blood T cell repertoires in COVID-19. The wider study: Samples of COVID-19 (acute and convalescent) were obtained from the United States, Italy and Spain. T cells, B-cell-depleted T cells, or PBMCs provided the cDNA or gDNA that served as material.

Individuals aged about 18 to 90 years were recruited from 24 US areas. Clones were read by immunoSEQ multiplex PCR, and TCRdb kept only the in-frame ones, dropping some. The table shows around 300,000 clones, with around 89% occurring only once. The ends were cut back, 0 bases at V and 6 bases at J, with 12 bases in the middle. CDR1 is SGHTA, CDR2 FQGNSA, per germline. This CDR3 is 15 amino acids long. The sequenced sample consisted of PBMCs or T cells enriched from blood (not recorded which). This clonotype was obtained from a woman aged 45-65 years who had recovered from COVID-19. The rearrangement links TRBV7-2 to TRBJ1-5, with D possibly matching TRBD1 (5 bases). The CDR3 reads CASSLARGGSQPQHF. CDR3 nucleotide sequence: TGTGCCAGCAGCTTAGCGCGGGGGGGGAGTCAGCCCCAGCATTTT.